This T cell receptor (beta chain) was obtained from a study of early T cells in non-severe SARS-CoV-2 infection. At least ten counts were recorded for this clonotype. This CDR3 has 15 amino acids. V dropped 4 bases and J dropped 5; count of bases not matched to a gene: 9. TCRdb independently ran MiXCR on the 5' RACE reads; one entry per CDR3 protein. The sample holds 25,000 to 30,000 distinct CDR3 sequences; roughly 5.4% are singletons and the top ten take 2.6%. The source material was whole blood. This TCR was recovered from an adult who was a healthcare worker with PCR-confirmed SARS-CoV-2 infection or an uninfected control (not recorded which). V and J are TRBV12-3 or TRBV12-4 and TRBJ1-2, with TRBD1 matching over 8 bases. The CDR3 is CASSSRAGGRYGYTF. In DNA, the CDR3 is TGTGCCAGCAGTTCCCGGGCAGGGGGCAGGTATGGCTACACCTTC.